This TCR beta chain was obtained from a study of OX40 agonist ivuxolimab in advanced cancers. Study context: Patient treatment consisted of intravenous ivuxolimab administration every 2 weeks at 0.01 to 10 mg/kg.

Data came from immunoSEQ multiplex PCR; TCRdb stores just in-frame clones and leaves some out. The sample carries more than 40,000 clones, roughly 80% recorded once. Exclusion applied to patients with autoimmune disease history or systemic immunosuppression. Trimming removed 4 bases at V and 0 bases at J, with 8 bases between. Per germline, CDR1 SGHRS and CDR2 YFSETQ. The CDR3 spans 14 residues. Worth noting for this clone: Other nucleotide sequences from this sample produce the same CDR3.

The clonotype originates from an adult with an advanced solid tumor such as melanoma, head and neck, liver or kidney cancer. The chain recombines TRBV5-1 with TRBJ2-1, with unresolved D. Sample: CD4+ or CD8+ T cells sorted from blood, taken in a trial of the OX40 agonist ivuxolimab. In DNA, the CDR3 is TGCGCCAGCAGCCCGTCGAGCTCCTACAATGAGCAGTTCTTC. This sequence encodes CASSPSSSYNEQFF.